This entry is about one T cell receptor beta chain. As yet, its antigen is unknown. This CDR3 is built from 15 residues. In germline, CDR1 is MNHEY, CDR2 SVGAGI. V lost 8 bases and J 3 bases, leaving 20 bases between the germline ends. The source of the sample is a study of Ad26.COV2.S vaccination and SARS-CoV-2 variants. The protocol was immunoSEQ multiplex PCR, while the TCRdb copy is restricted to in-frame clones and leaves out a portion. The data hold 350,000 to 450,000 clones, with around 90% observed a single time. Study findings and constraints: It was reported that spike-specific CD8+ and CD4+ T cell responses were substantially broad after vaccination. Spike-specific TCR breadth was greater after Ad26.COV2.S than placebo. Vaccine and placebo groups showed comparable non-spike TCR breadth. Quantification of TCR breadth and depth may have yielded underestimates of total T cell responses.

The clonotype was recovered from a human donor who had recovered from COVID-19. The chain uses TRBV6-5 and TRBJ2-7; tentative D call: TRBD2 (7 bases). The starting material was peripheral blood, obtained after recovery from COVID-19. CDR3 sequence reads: CASGQAAGANYEQYF. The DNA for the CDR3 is TGTGCCAGCGGCCAAGCGGCGGGGGCAAACTACGAGCAGTACTTC.